The next 21 T cell receptor beta chains were all read from a single sample in a study of shared clonotypes between healthy human individuals. Assay: immunoSEQ multiplex PCR; the TCRdb copy retains only in-frame clones and omits some. The sample has some 450,000 clones, 60% to 80% seen once. The sequenced sample was PBMCs. The source of these receptors is a woman aged 40 to 55 in good health. Some clones in this sample may be carry-over from other donors' samples.

With respect to this clone: This likely reflects a read error, since a far larger clone is one base away. This rearrangement joins TRBV6-1 to TRBJ1-5; 11 bases are shared with TRBD1. CDR1 and CDR2 (germline): MNHNS, SASEGT. This CDR3 contains 13 residues. Losses at the gene ends were 10 bases for V and 6 bases for J; bases not matched to a gene: 5. The CDR3 region is CAIGQGATQPQHF. DNA for the CDR3: TGTGCCATAGGACAGGGGGCCACTCAGCCCCAGCATTTT.

In regard to this clone: This likely traces to a read error, being one base from a far larger clone. As the CDR3 is not closed by the conserved phenylalanine or tryptophan, this likely results from a read error. J is TRBJ1-2 and V is TRBV30; possible D gene TRBD1, 5 bases. The CDR3 totals 15 residues. Trimming removed 3 bases from V and 0 bases from J, with 14 bases in between. Germline V CDR1 and CDR2: GTSNPN, SVGIG (reference sequence). This CDR3 is CAWRRAGFANYGYTL. DNA of the CDR3: TGTGCCTGGAGAAGAGCAGGGTTTGCTAACTATGGCTACACCCTC.

The V gene is TRBV29-1, the J gene TRBJ1-5; weak D call: TRBD1 (6 bases). The germline V gene encodes CDR1 SQVTM and CDR2 ANQGSEA. Trimming removed 4 bases at V and 5 bases at J, with 12 bases between. The CDR3 has 13 residues. CDR3 loop: CSVAWTVDQPQHF. Here the CDR3 DNA reads TGCAGCGTTGCATGGACAGTAGATCAGCCCCAGCATTTT. The full variable domain, rest sourced from reference TRBV29-1 and TRBJ1-5, is SAVISQKPSRDICQRGTSLTIQCQVDSQVTMMFWYRQQPGQSLTLIATANQGSEATYESGFVIDKFPISRPNLTFSTLTVSNMSPEDSSIYLCSVAWTVDQPQHFGDGTRLSIL.

The chain combines TRBV7-9 with TRBJ2-1; tentative D call: TRBD1 (7 bases). The CDR3 runs 16 residues. Germline V CDR1 and CDR2: SEHNR, FQNEAQ (reference sequence). The V gene lost 5 bases and the J gene lost 6 bases, with 20 bases spanning the gap. CDR3 DNA sequence: TGTGCCAGCAGCCCGCCCCCAGGGCAGGGGGGCAATGAGCAGTTCTTC. This translates into CASSPPPGQGGNEQFF.

On this clone: Other DNA sequences within the sample encode an identical CDR3. This chain connects TRBV2 to TRBJ2-3; D is unresolved. Germline V gene data show CDR1 as SNHLY and CDR2 as FYNNEI. Trimming cost V 3 bases and J 1 base, with 2 bases left between them. CDR3 size: 12 residues. The CDR3 coding sequence is TGTGCCAGCAGTGACCGCACAGATACGCAGTATTTT. This translates into CASSDRTDTQYF.

Regarding this clone: A junction boundary mismatches the germline segment, possibly from a read error. This chain uses TRBV5-6 with TRBJ2-1; a weak D match, TRBD1 (5 bases). Looked up from germline, CDR1 is SGHDT and CDR2 is YYEEEE. This CDR3 has 15 amino acids. The CDR3 loop reads CASSLLLTARDEQFF. The DNA of the CDR3 is TGCGCCAGCAGCTTATTGCTGACAGCCAGGGATGAGCAGTTCTTC.

This clone was found a few times. The CDR3 nucleotides read TGTGCCAGCAGTTTATCCTACAGGGTTGGGGAAGCTTTCTTT. This translates into CASSLSYRVGEAFF. This chain connects TRBV28 to TRBJ1-1, with TRBD1 as a possible D gene (6 bases). Germline CDR1 and CDR2: MDHEN and SYDVKM. The germline V and J ends were trimmed by 1 base and 8 bases, with 14 bases remaining between them. This CDR3 region has 14 residues.

V is TRBV28 and J is TRBJ2-7, with a possible D match to TRBD2 (5 bases). From germline, CDR1 is MDHEN and CDR2 SYDVKM. Trimming pared 1 base from V and 3 bases from J, leaving 16 bases between. The CDR3 contains 16 residues. CDR3 nucleotides: TGTGCCAGCAGTTTATTTGGACTCAAAAGGAGCTACGAGCAGTACTTC. It translates to CASSLFGLKRSYEQYF.

A note on this clone: Other DNA sequences within the sample encode an identical CDR3. The V gene is TRBV2, the J gene TRBJ2-7, with D hard to call. From germline, CDR1 is SNHLY and CDR2 FYNNEI. V shed 6 bases and J shed 0 bases, with 6 bases lying between them. CDR3 size: 12 residues. This CDR3 is CASSDRSYEQYF. DNA for the CDR3: TGTGCCAGCAGCGACCGCTCCTACGAGCAGTACTTC.

Concerning this clone itself: A read error is likely here: a far larger clone is one base away. Other DNA variants within this sample encode the same CDR3. This rearrangement joins TRBV18 to TRBJ1-2; no definite D call. V lost 6 bases, J lost 4 bases, and 18 bases lay in between. The CDR3 runs 15 residues. The germline V gene encodes CDR1 KGHSH and CDR2 LQKENI. The chain's CDR3 is CASSQTRETSYGYTF. CDR3 in DNA: TGTGCCAGCTCTCAAACCCGGGAGACGTCCTATGGCTACACCTTC.

This chain uses TRBV18 with TRBJ2-7; D tentatively fits TRBD1 or TRBD2 (5 bases each). The CDR3 is made up of 15 amino acids. The germline V and J ends were trimmed by 3 bases and 7 bases, with 19 bases remaining between them. CDR1 KGHSH and CDR2 LQKENI come from the germline V gene. The CDR3 protein is CASSPVIGATGEQYF. The CDR3 coding sequence is TGTGCCAGCTCACCCGTAATCGGGGCCACGGGGGAGCAGTACTTC.

Comments on this clone: Other DNA sequences in the sample encode the same CDR3. The chain recombines TRBV7-2 with TRBJ1-1, with D uncertain. V was clipped by 0 bases and J by 1 base, with 6 bases between them. CDR1 SGHTA and CDR2 FQGNSA come from the germline V gene. This CDR3 is 14 amino acids long. The CDR3 loop reads CASSLAGRNTEAFF. CDR3 DNA: TGTGCCAGCAGCTTAGCGGGCAGGAACACTGAAGCTTTCTTT.

CDR3 bases: TGTGCCAGCAGTCCCCCCCAAGCGGAGGGGCCCTACAATGAGCAGTTCTTC. As protein: CASSPPQAEGPYNEQFF. The chain employs TRBV28 and TRBJ2-1, with a weak D call TRBD2 (6 bases). Trimming took off 5 bases at V and 2 bases at J, with 19 bases between the two ends. The germline V gene has CDR1 MDHEN and CDR2 SYDVKM. This CDR3 spans 17 amino acids.

As DNA, the CDR3 is TGTGCCATCAGTACCCTGACAGGGTTGCCCTACAATGAGCAGTTCTTC. Residues: CAISTLTGLPYNEQFF. The chain couples TRBV10-3 to TRBJ2-1, with 7 positions matching TRBD1. Trimming took 5 bases from V and 2 from J; bases not matched to a gene: 9. Per germline, CDR1 ENHRY and CDR2 SYGVKD. The CDR3 runs to 16 residues.

Details on this clone: A much larger clone lies a single base off, so this may be a read error. This sequence joins TRBV2 and TRBJ2-7; D gene ambiguous. The germline V gene has CDR1 SNHLY and CDR2 FYNNEI. The CDR3 has 11 amino acids. V dropped 4 bases and J dropped 6 bases, with 7 bases sitting between them. CDR3 in amino acids: CASSGPIEQYF. In DNA form, the CDR3 reads TGTGCCAGCAGTGGGCCAATCGAGCAGTACTTC. The entire variable domain, with the rest obtained from reference TRBV2 and TRBJ2-7, is as follows: EPEVTQTPSHQVTQMGQEVILRCVPISNHLYFYWYRQILGQKVEFLVSFYNNEISEKSEIFDDQFSVERPDGSNFTLKIRSTKLEDSAMYFCASSGPIEQYFGPGTRLTVT.

The chain combines TRBV27 with TRBJ1-4, with 8 nucleotides matching TRBD1. Germline assignment: CDR1 MNHEY and CDR2 SMNVEV (reference sequence). The CDR3 has 14 residues. With 8 bases clipped from V and 5 bases from J, the junction kept 7 bases outside the gene matches. The CDR3, as DNA: TGTGCCAGCTCTGAGGACAGGGCGAATGAAAAACTGTTTTTT. The encoded protein is CASSEDRANEKLFF.

Only a few counts were recorded for this clone. This rearrangement joins TRBV6-6 to TRBJ2-7; 8 nucleotides line up with TRBD2. After removal of 2 bases from V and 1 base from J, the junction contained 4 bases not matched to a gene. This CDR3 has 15 amino acids. CDR1 MNHNY and CDR2 SVGAGI come from the germline V gene (reference sequence). The CDR3, as DNA: TGTGCCAGCAGTTACCTTAGCGGGGCGTCCTACGAGCAGTACTTC. The encoded protein is CASSYLSGASYEQYF.

The chain employs TRBV7-3 and TRBJ2-2; D is perhaps TRBD2 (6 bases). Trimming removed 5 bases at V and 4 bases at J, with 14 bases between. The CDR3 spans 15 residues. Germline V gene lookup returns CDR1 SGHTA and CDR2 FQGTGA. The CDR3 DNA reads TGTGCCAGCAGCACCGGGCTAGCGAGCACCGGGGAGCTGTTTTTT. Its translation: CASSTGLASTGELFF. Variable domain in full (rest from reference TRBV7-3 and TRBJ2-2): GAGVSQTPSNKVTEKGKYVELRCDPISGHTALYWYRQSLGQGPEFLIYFQGTGAADDSGLPNDRFFAVRPEGSVSTLKIQRTERGDSAVYLCASSTGLASTGELFFGEGSRLTVL.

This rearrangement joins TRBV15 to TRBJ2-1; no clear D gene. The CDR3 totals 16 residues. V lost 0 bases and J 2 bases, leaving 11 bases between the germline ends. Germline values: CDR1 LNHNV, CDR2 YYDKDF (reference sequence). The CDR3 region is CATSRDLGYPYNEQFF. The CDR3 bases are TGTGCCACCAGCAGAGATCTAGGGTATCCCTACAATGAGCAGTTCTTC.

This clone has more than one count but fewer than ten. The CDR3 reads CASSLSRPMDEKLFF. DNA of the CDR3: TGTGCCAGCAGTTTAAGTAGACCCATGGATGAAAAACTGTTTTTT. The chain employs TRBV28 and TRBJ1-4; D unclear. Germline V gives CDR1 MDHEN, CDR2 SYDVKM. Trimming pared 2 bases from V and 6 bases from J, leaving 13 bases between. The CDR3 is made up of 15 amino acids.

This clone was detected many times. The sample carries other DNA sequences with the same CDR3. V is TRBV30 and J is TRBJ2-7; 7 bases fit TRBD1. In germline, CDR1 is GTSNPN, CDR2 SVGIG (reference sequence). J gave up 4 bases and V 2 bases, and 14 bases lay outside the gene matches. This CDR3 is built from 16 residues. The CDR3 sequence is CAWSLPAGGMGYEQYF. Written as DNA, the CDR3 is TGTGCCTGGAGTCTCCCGGCAGGGGGAATGGGTTACGAGCAGTACTTC.